Listed here are 28 T cell receptor beta chains from one sample, sequenced in a study of cytomegalovirus exposure and HLA in healthy donors. This PCR relied on a set of 60 Vbeta primers and 13 Jbeta primers. Assay used: immunoSEQ multiplex PCR; TCRdb lists only in-frame clones, some missing. The repertoire consists of some 140,000 clones, with over 60% occurring once and the leading ten covering around 3.1%. What was sequenced was PBMCs. All receptors come from a middle-aged man in good health and CMV-seronegative.

The rearrangement uses TRBV5-8 and TRBJ1-2, with 7 nucleotides matching TRBD1. With V trimmed by 0 bases and J by 4 bases, 9 bases remained unmatched. Germline V lookup: CDR1 SGHTS, CDR2 YDEGEE. The CDR3 runs to 16 residues. The CDR3 bases are TGTGCCAGCAGCTTGGTGGGGACAGAGAATCTCTATGGCTACACCTTC. Protein product: CASSLVGTENLYGYTF. The full variable domain, with the rest looked up from reference TRBV5-8 and TRBJ1-2, is EAGVTQSPTHLIKTRGQQATLRCSPISGHTSVYWYQQALGLGLQFLLWYDEGEERNRGNFPPRFSGRQFPNYSSELNVNALELEDSALYLCASSLVGTENLYGYTFGSGTRLTVV.

The chain is built from TRBV2 and TRBJ2-7; the match to TRBD1 covers 9 bases. CDR1 is SNHLY and CDR2 is FYNNEI in the germline V gene. Trimming at V came to 7 bases and at J to 5 bases, leaving 9 bases not matched to a gene. This CDR3 is 14 amino acids long. The CDR3 protein is CASMKDRGSNEQYF. As DNA, the CDR3 is TGTGCCAGCATGAAGGACAGGGGTTCCAACGAGCAGTACTTC.

The DNA for the CDR3 is TGTGCCTGGAGGATTTTGAGCGGGAGTTTCTTTTGGAATGAGCAGTTCTTC. As protein: CAWRILSGSFFWNEQFF. The V and J genes are TRBV30 and TRBJ2-1; 8 bases are shared with TRBD2. The CDR3 length is 17 residues. Germline trimming cut 3 bases from V and 7 bases from J; bases unmatched to any gene: 17. Looked up from germline, CDR1 is GTSNPN and CDR2 is SVGIG (reference sequence).

The chain uses TRBV23-1 and TRBJ2-6; 7 bases are shared with TRBD1. TRBV23-1 qualifies as an ORF whose function is uncertain. Trimming removed 4 bases from V and 0 bases from J; junction bases left unmatched: 12. CDR3 length: 19 residues. Here the CDR3 DNA reads TGCGCCAGCAGTCCTGGGTGGGGCAGGGACAGCTCTGGGGCCAACGTCCTGACTTTC. This codes for CASSPGWGRDSSGANVLTF.

The genes are TRBV7-9 and TRBJ1-1; D not resolved. V was cut by 5 bases and J by 0 bases, with 10 bases left in between. Germline V gene lookup returns CDR1 SEHNR and CDR2 FQNEAQ (reference sequence). The CDR3 runs 14 residues. The CDR3 spells CASSRSQVNTEAFF. The CDR3, as DNA: TGTGCCAGCAGCAGATCGCAGGTGAACACTGAAGCTTTCTTT.

The chain carries TRBV7-2 and TRBJ2-7; 9 bases align to TRBD2. There are 16 residues in the CDR3. CDR1 and CDR2 (germline): SGHTA, FQGNSA. V shed 5 bases and J 0 bases; nucleotides not matched to a gene: 8. The DNA for the CDR3 is TGTGCCAGCAGCACCCATAGCGGGGGCCTCTCCTACGAGCAGTACTTC. Translated, it gives CASSTHSGGLSYEQYF.

A single count supports this clone. The chain has TRBV7-9 and TRBJ2-7, with D tentatively TRBD2 (7 bases). V was pared by 6 bases and J by 5 bases, with 14 bases between. The germline CDR1 and CDR2 sequences are SEHNR and FQNEAQ (reference sequence). The CDR3 has 13 amino acids. CDR3 nucleotide sequence: TGTGCCAGCAGGGAGGGGGGGTGGCACGAGCAGTACTTC. It encodes CASREGGWHEQYF. The full variable domain, rest sourced from reference TRBV7-9 and TRBJ2-7, is DTGVSQNPRHKITKRGQNVTFRCDPISEHNRLYWYRQTLGQGPEFLTYFQNEAQLEKSRLLSDRFSAERPKGSFSTLEIQRTEQGDSAMYLCASREGGWHEQYFGPGTRLTVT.

This clone showed up just a few times. The chain recombines TRBV11-1 with TRBJ2-2; D possibly corresponds to TRBD1 (6 bases). Germline-derived CDR1 and CDR2 are SGHAT and FQDESV (reference sequence). The CDR3 totals 14 residues. V lost 3 bases, J lost 6 bases, and 11 bases lay in between. As DNA, the CDR3 is TGTGCCAGCAGCTTGCGCAGGGGACCCGGGGAGCTGTTTTTT. Amino acids: CASSLRRGPGELFF. Based on the CDR3 plus reference TRBV11-1 and TRBJ2-2, the full variable domain is EAEVAQSPRYKITEKSQAVAFWCDPISGHATLYWYRQILGQGPELLVQFQDESVVDDSQLPKDRFSAERLKGVDSTLKIQPAELGDSAMYLCASSLRRGPGELFFGEGSRLTVL.

This clone appeared once. This chain connects TRBV6-5 to TRBJ2-7, with 11 bases identical to TRBD2. The CDR3 consists of 15 residues. V gave up 2 bases and J gave up 5 bases; unmatched junction bases: 5. Per the germline V gene, CDR1 is MNHEY and CDR2 is SVGAGI. CDR3 sequence (DNA): TGTGCCAGCAGTTACCGAGGACTAGCGGGCCACGAGCAGTACTTC. Translated: CASSYRGLAGHEQYF.

V is TRBV19 and J is TRBJ1-5; 11 bases map to TRBD1. The V gene end was trimmed by 3 bases and the J gene end by 5 bases; junction bases not matched to a gene: 6. This CDR3 is 16 amino acids long. Looked up from germline, CDR1 is LNHDA and CDR2 is SQIVND (reference sequence). The CDR3: CASSIRPGQGDQPQHF. The CDR3 nucleotides read TGTGCCAGTAGTATCCGTCCGGGACAGGGGGATCAGCCCCAGCATTTT.

There are a few counts of this clone. The chain links TRBV28 to TRBJ1-5; unclear D gene. The CDR3 sequence is 13 residues long. Trimming removed 4 bases at V and 7 bases at J, with 11 bases between. CDR1 and CDR2 from the germline V gene are MDHEN and SYDVKM. The CDR3 DNA reads TGTGCCAGCAGTTCCTCCAAGCCCCAGCCCCAGCATTTT. Translating gives CASSSSKPQPQHF.

The chain employs TRBV29-1 and TRBJ1-1, with D maybe TRBD1 (5 bases). This CDR3 has 13 amino acids. Germline-derived CDR1 and CDR2 are SQVTM and ANQGSEA. Trimming left V 5 bases short and J 4 bases short, with 14 bases between. The CDR3 DNA reads as TGCAGCGTTTGCCCGATCCAGGGCACTGAAGCTTTCTTT. This gives the protein CSVCPIQGTEAFF.

Turning to this clone: Within the sample, other DNA sequences also encode this same CDR3. J is TRBJ1-2 and V is TRBV2; D may be TRBD1 (5 bases). V shed 3 bases and J shed 2 bases, with 7 bases lying between them. CDR3 length equals 13 residues. CDR1 SNHLY and CDR2 FYNNEI come from the germline V gene. CDR3 residues: CASSEGQNYGYTF. CDR3 bases: TGTGCCAGCAGTGAGGGGCAGAACTATGGCTACACCTTC. Using reference TRBV2 and TRBJ1-2 for the parts outside the CDR3, the full variable domain is EPEVTQTPSHQVTQMGQEVILRCVPISNHLYFYWYRQILGQKVEFLVSFYNNEISEKSEIFDDQFSVERPDGSNFTLKIRSTKLEDSAMYFCASSEGQNYGYTFGSGTRLTVV.

This clone has just a few counts. The V call is TRBV27, the J call TRBJ1-1; D gene ambiguous. CDR1 MNHEY and CDR2 SMNVEV come from the germline V gene (reference sequence). The CDR3 consists of 11 residues. With 4 bases removed from V and 3 bases from J, the gap between germline ends came to 3 bases. CDR3 sequence (DNA): TGTGCCAGCAGTTCCTACACTGAAGCTTTCTTT. Protein: CASSSYTEAFF.

V is TRBV4-3 and J is TRBJ2-2; D remains unclear. The germline CDR1 and CDR2 sequences are LGHNA and YSLEER. The CDR3 sequence is 14 residues long. Trimming removed 3 bases from V and 0 bases from J, with 5 bases in between. The CDR3 region is CASSHSANTGELFF. The DNA for the CDR3 is TGCGCCAGCAGCCACTCCGCGAACACCGGGGAGCTGTTTTTT.

The rearrangement uses TRBV5-1 and TRBJ1-2, with 7 positions matching TRBD1. The CDR3 runs 17 residues. Germline values: CDR1 SGHRS, CDR2 YFSETQ. The junction had 19 bases not matched to a gene; V was cut back by 3 bases and J by 8 bases. DNA for the CDR3: TGCGCCAGCAGCTCCAATCCCTTCACCGGGACAGAGACCGGCTACACCTTC. This sequence encodes CASSSNPFTGTETGYTF.

V gene TRBV5-1 combines with J gene TRBJ2-4, with TRBD1 matching over 8 bases. The V gene's germline CDR1 is SGHRS and CDR2 YFSETQ. V lost 0 bases, J lost 2 bases, and 4 bases stayed unmatched. This CDR3 contains 16 residues. This CDR3 is CASSLGQGLTKNIQYF. As DNA, the CDR3 is TGCGCCAGCAGCTTGGGACAGGGGTTGACCAAAAACATTCAGTACTTC.

The chain has TRBV11-2 and TRBJ2-7; D perhaps matches TRBD2 (5 bases). The CDR3 runs 13 residues. V shed 6 bases and J shed 0 bases, with 9 bases lying between them. From germline, CDR1 is SGHAT and CDR2 FQNNGV. CDR3 in amino acids: CASRTGSSYEQYF. The CDR3 bases are TGTGCCAGCAGAACGGGGAGCTCCTACGAGCAGTACTTC.

This clone was counted once. The rearrangement uses TRBV7-8 and TRBJ1-5; no clear D gene. The CDR3 covers 17 residues. Germline V CDR1 and CDR2: SGHVS, FQNEAQ. V lost 0 bases to trimming and J lost 0 bases, with 12 bases between them. Written as DNA, the CDR3 is TGTGCCAGCAGCTTAGCGATTATGCCAGATAGCAATCAGCCCCAGCATTTT. Protein: CASSLAIMPDSNQPQHF.

The table lists this clone with a few counts. The chain joins TRBV6-1 to TRBJ2-1; TRBD2 matches 14 bases. Germline lookup yields CDR1 MNHNS and CDR2 SASEGT. The CDR3 has 15 amino acids. Trimming at V came to 8 bases and at J to 7 bases, leaving 7 bases not matched to a gene. In DNA, the CDR3 is TGTGCCAGCCCGGGACTAGCGGGAGACGGGAATGAGCAGTTCTTC. It is translated as CASPGLAGDGNEQFF.

The chain carries TRBV28 and TRBJ1-4, with D possibly matching TRBD1 (5 bases). Germline CDR1 reads MDHEN; CDR2 reads SYDVKM. This CDR3 contains 16 residues. V gave up 5 bases and J gave up 3 bases, with 16 bases separating them. CDR3 sequence (DNA): TGTGCCAGCAGTCCGGGGGGGAAGGAGGCTAATGAAAAACTGTTTTTT. Translating it yields CASSPGGKEANEKLFF.

The chain joins TRBV27 to TRBJ2-7; 14 bases map to TRBD2. The V segment lost 5 bases and the J segment 7 bases; nucleotides outside the gene matches: 10. The CDR3 is 16 amino acids. The V gene's germline CDR1 is MNHEY and CDR2 SMNVEV (reference sequence). CDR3 in DNA: TGTGCCAGCAGTGCCACGACTAGCGGGGGGGCGTGGGAGCAGTACTTC. This translates into CASSATTSGGAWEQYF.

The DNA of the CDR3 is TGTGCCAGCAGCCCCCTCCCTGGGCTAGCTGATGGCACAGATACGCAGTATTTT. It encodes CASSPLPGLADGTDTQYF. The gene calls are TRBV7-3 and TRBJ2-3; TRBD2 is a possible D gene (5 bases). V lost 5 bases to trimming and J lost 1 base, with 22 bases between them. This CDR3 spans 18 amino acids. In germline, CDR1 is SGHTA, CDR2 FQGTGA.

This clone was seen more than once but under ten times. The chain combines TRBV19 with TRBJ2-1, with 9 bases lining up with TRBD1. The CDR3 runs 15 residues. Germline V gene sequence: CDR1 LNHDA, CDR2 SQIVND (reference sequence). V was pared by 6 bases and J by 2 bases, with 5 bases of the junction left unmatched. In DNA form, the CDR3 reads TGTGCCAGTAGCAACAGGGGGCTAGCCTACAATGAGCAGTTCTTC. It translates to CASSNRGLAYNEQFF.

On this clone: The DNA is omitted, as the CDR3 cannot be located on it reliably, and the CDR3 follows TCRdb's listing. J is TRBJ2-7 and V is TRBV28; the table's D call, TRBD2, was not checked against the DNA. The CDR3 is 12 amino acids long, termini counted. Looked up from germline, CDR1 is MDHEN and CDR2 is SYDVKM. The chain's CDR3 is CASSTSGYEQYF.

The chain carries TRBV7-2 and TRBJ2-5, with D possibly TRBD2 on 5 matching bases. The germline V gene encodes CDR1 SGHTA and CDR2 FQGNSA. V was shortened by 5 bases and J by 7 bases, with 20 bases between the two germline ends. The CDR3 consists of 15 residues. The CDR3 sequence is CASSHSVSKEGTQYF. CDR3 coding DNA: TGTGCCAGCAGCCATAGCGTTAGTAAGGAAGGGACCCAGTACTTC.

This chain links TRBV6-1 with TRBJ2-3; tentatively, D is TRBD1 (6 bases). With 6 bases removed from V and 0 bases from J, the gap between germline ends came to 10 bases. The CDR3 loop spans 14 amino acids. Germline loops: CDR1 MNHNS, CDR2 SASEGT. Here the CDR3 reads CASRRTDSTDTQYF. In DNA form, the CDR3 reads TGTGCCAGCAGGCGGACAGACAGCACAGATACGCAGTATTTT.

The chain joins TRBV7-9 to TRBJ2-7, with TRBD1 matching 10 bases. This CDR3 has 16 residues. V dropped 6 bases and J dropped 0; count of bases not matched to a gene: 8. Germline V gives CDR1 SEHNR, CDR2 FQNEAQ (reference sequence). CDR3 in amino acids: CASSRSGQGFSYEQYF. In DNA, the CDR3 is TGTGCCAGCAGTCGATCGGGACAGGGGTTCTCCTACGAGCAGTACTTC.